This T cell receptor beta chain appears in the sequencing data of a study of blood T cell repertoires in COVID-19. Background on the study: PBMCs, B-cell-depleted T cells, or T cells provided the cDNA or gDNA that made up the material.

TCRdb's table, derived via immunoSEQ multiplex PCR, lists solely in-frame clones and lacks some. The table shows tens of thousands of clones, with approximately 85% occurring only once. The V gene lost 1 base and the J gene lost 7 bases, with 4 bases spanning the gap. Germline V gene data show CDR1 as LGHDT and CDR2 as YNNKEL (reference sequence). The CDR3 covers 11 residues. This clonotype originated in a woman between 45 and 60 years old with active COVID-19. The V and J genes are TRBV3-1 (or the pseudogene TRBV3-2) and TRBJ1-2; D gene uncertain. Sequenced sample: peripheral blood. CDR3 region: CASSQGGGYTF. The CDR3 DNA reads as TGTGCCAGCAGCCAAGGAGGTGGCTACACCTTC.